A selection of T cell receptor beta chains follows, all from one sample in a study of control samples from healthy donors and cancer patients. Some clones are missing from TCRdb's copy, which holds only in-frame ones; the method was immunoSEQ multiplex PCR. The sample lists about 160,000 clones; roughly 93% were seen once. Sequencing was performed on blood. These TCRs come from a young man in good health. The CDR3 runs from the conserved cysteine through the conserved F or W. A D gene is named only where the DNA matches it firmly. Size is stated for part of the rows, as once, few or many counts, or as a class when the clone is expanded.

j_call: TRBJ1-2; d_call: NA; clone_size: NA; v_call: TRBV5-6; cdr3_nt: TGTGCCAGCGGCCCAACAACGGACTATGGCTACACCTTC; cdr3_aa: CASGPTTDYGYTF
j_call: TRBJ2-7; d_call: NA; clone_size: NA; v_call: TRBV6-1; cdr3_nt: TGTGCCAGCAGTGAACCCGCCGGTCTGCAGTACTTC; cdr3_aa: CASSEPAGLQYF
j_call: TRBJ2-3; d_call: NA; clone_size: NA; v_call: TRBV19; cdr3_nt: TGTGCCAGTAGTAGAACAGGGTCCCGCACAGATACGCAGTATTTT; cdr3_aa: CASSRTGSRTDTQYF
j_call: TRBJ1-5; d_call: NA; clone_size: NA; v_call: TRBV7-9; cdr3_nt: TGTGCTGTCGAACAGGAGTATGGCAATCAGCCCCAGCATTTT; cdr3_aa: CAVEQEYGNQPQHF
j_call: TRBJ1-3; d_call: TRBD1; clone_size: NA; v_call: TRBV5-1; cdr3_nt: TGCGCCAGCAGCTTAAAAGGGACAGGGGATTATGGAAACACCATATATTTT; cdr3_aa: CASSLKGTGDYGNTIYF
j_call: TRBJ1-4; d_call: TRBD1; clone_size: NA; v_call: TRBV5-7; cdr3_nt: TGTGCCAGCCAAACCCGGGACAGGGGTGAAAAACTGTTTTTT; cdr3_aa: CASQTRDRGEKLFF
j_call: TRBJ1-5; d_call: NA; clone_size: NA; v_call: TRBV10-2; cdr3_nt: TGCGCCAGCAGTGACGGATCAAAGGGTTATCAGCCCCAGCATTTT; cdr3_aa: CASSDGSKGYQPQHF
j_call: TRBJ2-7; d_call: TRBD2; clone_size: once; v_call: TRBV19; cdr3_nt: TGTGCCAGTGGGACTAGCGGGGACGAGCAGTACTTC; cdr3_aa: CASGTSGDEQYF
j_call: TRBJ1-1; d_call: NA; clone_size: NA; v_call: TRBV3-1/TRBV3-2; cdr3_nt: TGTGCCAGCAGCCAAGGGGCCGGCAGCACTGAAGCTTTCTTT; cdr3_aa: CASSQGAGSTEAFF
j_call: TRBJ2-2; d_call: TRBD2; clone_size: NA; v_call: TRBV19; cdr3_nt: TGTGCCAGTAGTATATATTCCTCTTTGAGCGGGAGGGAAGCCGGGGAGCTGTTTTTT; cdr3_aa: CASSIYSSLSGREAGELFF
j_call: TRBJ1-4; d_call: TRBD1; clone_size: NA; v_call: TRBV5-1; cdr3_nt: TGCGCCAGCAGCGAAACAGGGGGCATGACTGAAAAACTGTTTTTT; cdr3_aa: CASSETGGMTEKLFF
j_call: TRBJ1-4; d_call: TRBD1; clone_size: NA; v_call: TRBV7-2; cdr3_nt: TGTGCCAGCAGCTTAGCCGGGACAGGGGCTGAAAAACTGTTTTTT; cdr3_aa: CASSLAGTGAEKLFF
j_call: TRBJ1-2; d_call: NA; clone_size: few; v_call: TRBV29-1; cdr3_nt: TGCAGCGTCGTCGCGGCTACGAACTACACCTTC; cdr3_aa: CSVVAATNYTF
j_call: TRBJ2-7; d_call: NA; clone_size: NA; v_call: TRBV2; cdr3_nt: TGTGCCAGCAGTGGCCCGGGGCTAGCCTACGAGCAGTACTTC; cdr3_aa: CASSGPGLAYEQYF
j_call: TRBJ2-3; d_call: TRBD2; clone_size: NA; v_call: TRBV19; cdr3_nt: TGTGCCAGTAGTATATCCCCCGGGGGGAGTACAGATACGCAGTATTTT; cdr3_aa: CASSISPGGSTDTQYF
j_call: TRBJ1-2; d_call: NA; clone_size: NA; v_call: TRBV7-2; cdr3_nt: TGTGCCAGCAGCTTAGCCTTCGTTGTAGGCTACACCTTC; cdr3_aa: CASSLAFVVGYTF
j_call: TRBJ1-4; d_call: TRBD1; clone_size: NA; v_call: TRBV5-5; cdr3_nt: TGTGCCAGCAGCTTAATACCGGGACAGAGTAATGAAAAACTGTTTTTT; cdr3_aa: CASSLIPGQSNEKLFF
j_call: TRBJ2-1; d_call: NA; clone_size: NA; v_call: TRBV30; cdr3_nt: TGTGCCTGGAGTGGCGGGACTGTCTCCTACAATGAGCAGTTCTTC; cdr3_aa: CAWSGGTVSYNEQFF
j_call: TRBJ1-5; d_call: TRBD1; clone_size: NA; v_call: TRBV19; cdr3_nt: TGTGCCAGTAGTATCCCACCTCCTCGACAGGGAGGTCCAGTTGGTAGCAATCAGCCCCAGCATTTT; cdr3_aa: CASSIPPPRQGGPVGSNQPQHF
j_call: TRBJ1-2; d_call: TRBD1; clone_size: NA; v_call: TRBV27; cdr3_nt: TGTGCCAGCAGTTACAGGGGGTTCAACTATGGCTACACCTTC; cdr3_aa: CASSYRGFNYGYTF
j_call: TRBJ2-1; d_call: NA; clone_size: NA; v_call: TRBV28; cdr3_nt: TGTGCCAGCAGCCCTGGACAGCGCTACAATGAGCAGTTCTTC; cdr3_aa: CASSPGQRYNEQFF
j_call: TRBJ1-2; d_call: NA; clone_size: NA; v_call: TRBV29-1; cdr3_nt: TGCAGCGTTGAGGAGTCAGGGCAAGGCTACACCTTC; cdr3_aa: CSVEESGQGYTF
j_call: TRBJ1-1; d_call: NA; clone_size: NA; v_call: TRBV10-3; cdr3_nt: TGTGCCATCAGTGTCCAGGGACACACTGAAGCTTTCTTT; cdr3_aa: CAISVQGHTEAFF
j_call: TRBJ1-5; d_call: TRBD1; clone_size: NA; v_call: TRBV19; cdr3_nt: TGTGCCAGTAGCGCCCCAGGGGGCCAGGGGAATCAGCCCCAGCATTTT; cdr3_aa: CASSAPGGQGNQPQHF
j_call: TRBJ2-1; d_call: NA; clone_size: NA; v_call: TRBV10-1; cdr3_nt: TGCGCCAGCAGTGGTCGGGGCAAAAGATCCGTCCATGAGCAGTTCTTC; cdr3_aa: CASSGRGKRSVHEQFF
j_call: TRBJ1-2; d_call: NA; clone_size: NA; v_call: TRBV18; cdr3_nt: TGTGCCAGCTCACCACCGCTTAACGGGCATGCTAACTATGGCTACACCTTC; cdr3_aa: CASSPPLNGHANYGYTF
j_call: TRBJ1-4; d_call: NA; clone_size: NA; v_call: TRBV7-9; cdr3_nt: TGTGCCAGCAGCTTACTACAGGACCCTCGGGGGGAAAAACTGTTTTTT; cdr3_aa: CASSLLQDPRGEKLFF
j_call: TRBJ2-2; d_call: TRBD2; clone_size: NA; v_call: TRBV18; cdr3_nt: TGTGCCAGCTCACCTTCTAGACTAGCGGGAGAGTCCCCAACCGGGGAGCTGTTTTTT; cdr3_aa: CASSPSRLAGESPTGELFF
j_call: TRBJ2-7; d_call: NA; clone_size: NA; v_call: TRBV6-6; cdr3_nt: TGTGCCAGCAGTTACCGGACTCTGGAGCAGTACTTC; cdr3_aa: CASSYRTLEQYF
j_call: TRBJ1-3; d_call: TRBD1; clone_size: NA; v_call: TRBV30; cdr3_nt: TGTGCCTGGAACCCGACAGGGGGCGAAAACACCATATATTTT; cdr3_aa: CAWNPTGGENTIYF
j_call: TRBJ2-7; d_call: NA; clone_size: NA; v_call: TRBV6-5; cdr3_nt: TGTGCCAGCAGTTCCCTCCGCAAAACCTACGAGCAGTACTTC; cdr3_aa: CASSSLRKTYEQYF
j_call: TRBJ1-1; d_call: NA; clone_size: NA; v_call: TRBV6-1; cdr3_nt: TGTGCCAGCAGTGAGATCCAGGGGCGAACTGAAGCTTTCTTT; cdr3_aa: CASSEIQGRTEAFF
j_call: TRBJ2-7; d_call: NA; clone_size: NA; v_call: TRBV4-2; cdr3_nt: TGTGCCAGCAGCACAAGGACACGGGAGCAGTACTTC; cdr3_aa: CASSTRTREQYF
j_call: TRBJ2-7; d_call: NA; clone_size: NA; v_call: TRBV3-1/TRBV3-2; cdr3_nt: TGTGCCAGCAGCCCACCGGGACGGGGCTCCTACGAGCAGTACTTC; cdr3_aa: CASSPPGRGSYEQYF
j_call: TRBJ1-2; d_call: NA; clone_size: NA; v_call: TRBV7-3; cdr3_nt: TGTGCCAGCAGCCCGGGTATTAGGCAAGGCTACACCTTC; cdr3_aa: CASSPGIRQGYTF
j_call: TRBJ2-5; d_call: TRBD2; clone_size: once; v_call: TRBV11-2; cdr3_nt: TGTGCCAGCAGCTTCGTCTCCCTAGCGGGGGGAGGAGAGACCCAGTACTTC; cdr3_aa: CASSFVSLAGGGETQYF
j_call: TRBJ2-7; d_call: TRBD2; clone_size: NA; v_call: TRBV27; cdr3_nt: TGTGCCAGCAGTTTGGAGCTAGCGGGGAACTACGAGCAGTACTTC; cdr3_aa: CASSLELAGNYEQYF
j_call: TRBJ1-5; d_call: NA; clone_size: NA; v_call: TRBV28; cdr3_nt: TGTGCCAGCAGCCGGTTTACCGTCCCGGGGCATTTT; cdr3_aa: CASSRFTVPGHF
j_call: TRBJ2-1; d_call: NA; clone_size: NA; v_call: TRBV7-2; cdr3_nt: TGTGCCAGCAGCATCGACAGGTATGAGCAGTTCTTC; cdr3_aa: CASSIDRYEQFF
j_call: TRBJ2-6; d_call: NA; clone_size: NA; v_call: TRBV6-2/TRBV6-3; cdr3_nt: TGTGCCAGCAGTAGAAGCGAGGGAGCTGGGGCCAACGTCCTGACTTTC; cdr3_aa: CASSRSEGAGANVLTF
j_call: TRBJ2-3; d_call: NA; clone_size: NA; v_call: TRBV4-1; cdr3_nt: TGCGCCAGTGAGACAGGGTGGGAGGGAGATACGCAGTATTTT; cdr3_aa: CASETGWEGDTQYF
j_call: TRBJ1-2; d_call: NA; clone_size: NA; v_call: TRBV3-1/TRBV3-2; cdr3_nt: TGTGCCAGCAGCCAAGAGGTAGATTCTAACTATGGCTACACCTTC; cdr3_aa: CASSQEVDSNYGYTF
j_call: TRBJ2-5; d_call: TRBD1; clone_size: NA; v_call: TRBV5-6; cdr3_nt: TGTGCCAGCAGCTTCGACAGGGAGTTTCCCCAGTACTTC; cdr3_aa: CASSFDREFPQYF
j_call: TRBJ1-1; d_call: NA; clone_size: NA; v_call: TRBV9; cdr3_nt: TGTGCCAGCAGAGAAAACCTACAGGGCTCTGAAGCTTTCTTT; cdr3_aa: CASRENLQGSEAFF
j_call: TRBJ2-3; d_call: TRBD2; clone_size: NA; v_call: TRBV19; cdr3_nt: TGTGCCAGCTCAACCAGCGGGGGCACAGATACGCAGTATTTT; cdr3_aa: CASSTSGGTDTQYF
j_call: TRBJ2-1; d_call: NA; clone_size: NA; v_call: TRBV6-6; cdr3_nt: TGTGCCAGCAGTTACGTCTTGAATGAGCAGTTCTTC; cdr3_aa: CASSYVLNEQFF
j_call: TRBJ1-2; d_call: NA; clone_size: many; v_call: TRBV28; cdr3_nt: TGTGCCACCCTACAGGGTGGCTACACCTTC; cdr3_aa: CATLQGGYTF
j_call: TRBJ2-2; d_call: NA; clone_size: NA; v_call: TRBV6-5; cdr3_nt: TGTGCCAGCAGAGCGACAGGAGACACCGGGGAGCTGTTTTTT; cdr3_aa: CASRATGDTGELFF
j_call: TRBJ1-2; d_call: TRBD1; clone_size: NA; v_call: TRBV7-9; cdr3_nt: TGTGCCAGCAGCTTCGGGACAGGGCTTGGCTACACCTTC; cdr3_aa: CASSFGTGLGYTF
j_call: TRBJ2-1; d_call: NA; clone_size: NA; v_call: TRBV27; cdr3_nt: TGTGCCAGCAGTTTAGACCGTTTGACGGTGTGGTTCTTC; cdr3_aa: CASSLDRLTVWFF
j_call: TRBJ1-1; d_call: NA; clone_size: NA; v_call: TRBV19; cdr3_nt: TGTGCCAGTAGCCATCTGGGGGCTGAAGCTTTCTTT; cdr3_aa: CASSHLGAEAFF
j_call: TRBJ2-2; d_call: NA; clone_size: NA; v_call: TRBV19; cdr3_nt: TGTGCCAGTAGCCCCCTGGACAGATCTACCGGGGAGCTGTTTTTT; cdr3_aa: CASSPLDRSTGELFF
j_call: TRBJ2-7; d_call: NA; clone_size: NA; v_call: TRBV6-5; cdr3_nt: TGTGCCAGCAGTTACGATGCGGCCTACGAGCAGTACTTC; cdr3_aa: CASSYDAAYEQYF
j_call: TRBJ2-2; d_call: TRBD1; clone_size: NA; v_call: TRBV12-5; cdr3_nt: TGTGCTAGTGGACCTTCGGGGACAGCCGGGGAGCTGTTTTTT; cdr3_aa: CASGPSGTAGELFF
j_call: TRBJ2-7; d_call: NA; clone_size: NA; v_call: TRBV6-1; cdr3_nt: TGTGCCAGCAGTGATGTTTTACGCGAGCAGTACTTC; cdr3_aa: CASSDVLREQYF
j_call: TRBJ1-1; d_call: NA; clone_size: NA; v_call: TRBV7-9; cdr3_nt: TGTGCCAGCAGCTTGAGCGCCGAAGCTTTCTTT; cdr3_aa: CASSLSAEAFF